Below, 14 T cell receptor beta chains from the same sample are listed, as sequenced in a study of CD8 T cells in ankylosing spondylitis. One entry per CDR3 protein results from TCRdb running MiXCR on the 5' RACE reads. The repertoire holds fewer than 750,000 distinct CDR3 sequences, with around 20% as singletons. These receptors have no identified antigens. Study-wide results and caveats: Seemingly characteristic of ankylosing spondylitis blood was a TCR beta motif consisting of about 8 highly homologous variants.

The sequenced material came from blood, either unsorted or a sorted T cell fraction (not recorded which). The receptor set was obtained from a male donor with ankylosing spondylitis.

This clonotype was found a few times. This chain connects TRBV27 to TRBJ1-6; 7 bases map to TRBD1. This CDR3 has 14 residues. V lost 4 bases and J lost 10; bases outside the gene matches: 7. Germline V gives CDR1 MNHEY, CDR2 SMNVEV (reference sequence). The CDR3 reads CASSSRQGYSPLHF. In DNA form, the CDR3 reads TGTGCCAGCAGTTCGCGACAGGGTTACTCACCCCTCCACTTT.

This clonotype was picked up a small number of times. The CDR3 nucleotides read TGTGCCAGCAGCCAAAACCACAGGGGTGAGCAGTTCTTC. It is translated as CASSQNHRGEQFF. V and J are TRBV3-1 and TRBJ2-1, with TRBD1 identical over 7 bases. The trim removed 2 bases at V and 9 bases at J, leaving 4 bases unmatched. There are 13 residues in the CDR3. CDR1 and CDR2 (germline): LGHDT, YNNKEL (reference sequence).

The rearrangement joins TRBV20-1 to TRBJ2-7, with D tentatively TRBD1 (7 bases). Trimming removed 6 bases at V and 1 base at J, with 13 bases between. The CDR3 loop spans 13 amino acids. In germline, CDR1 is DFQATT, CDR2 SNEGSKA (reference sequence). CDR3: CSAGGQTSYEQYF. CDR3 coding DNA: TGCAGTGCGGGGGGACAGACTTCCTACGAGCAGTACTTC.

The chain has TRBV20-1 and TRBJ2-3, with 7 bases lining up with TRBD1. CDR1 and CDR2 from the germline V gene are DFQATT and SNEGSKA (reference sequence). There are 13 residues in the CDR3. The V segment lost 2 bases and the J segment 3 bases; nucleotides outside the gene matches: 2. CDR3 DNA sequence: TGCAGTGCTAGAAAGACAGGGACAGATACGCAGTATTTT. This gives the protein CSARKTGTDTQYF.

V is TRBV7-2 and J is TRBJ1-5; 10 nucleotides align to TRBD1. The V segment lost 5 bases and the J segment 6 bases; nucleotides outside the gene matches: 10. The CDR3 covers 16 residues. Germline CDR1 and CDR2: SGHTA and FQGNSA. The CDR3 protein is CASSLPGTGVPQPQHF. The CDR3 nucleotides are TGTGCCAGCAGCCTTCCCGGGACAGGGGTGCCTCAGCCCCAGCATTTT.

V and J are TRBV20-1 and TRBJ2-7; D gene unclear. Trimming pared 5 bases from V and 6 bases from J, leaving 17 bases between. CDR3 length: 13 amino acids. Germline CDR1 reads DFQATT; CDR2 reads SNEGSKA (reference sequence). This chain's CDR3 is CSAGLLDRPEQYF. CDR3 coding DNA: TGCAGTGCTGGATTATTAGACCGACCCGAGCAGTACTTC.

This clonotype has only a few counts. The CDR3 protein is CASSDLAGDTQYF. In DNA, the CDR3 is TGTGCCAGCAGTGATCTAGCCGGAGATACGCAGTATTTT. The V call is TRBV2, the J call TRBJ2-3; perhaps TRBD2 as D (5 bases). CDR1 SNHLY and CDR2 FYNNEI come from the germline V gene. The V end lost 3 bases, the J end lost 5 bases, and 9 bases lay between the germline ends. This CDR3 contains 13 residues.

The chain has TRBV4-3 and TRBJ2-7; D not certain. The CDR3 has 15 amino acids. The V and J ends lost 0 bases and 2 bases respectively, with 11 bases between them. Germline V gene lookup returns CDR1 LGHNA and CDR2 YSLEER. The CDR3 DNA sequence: TGCGCCAGCAGCCAAGATAGATCCTTGCCCTACGAGCAGTACTTC. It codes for CASSQDRSLPYEQYF.

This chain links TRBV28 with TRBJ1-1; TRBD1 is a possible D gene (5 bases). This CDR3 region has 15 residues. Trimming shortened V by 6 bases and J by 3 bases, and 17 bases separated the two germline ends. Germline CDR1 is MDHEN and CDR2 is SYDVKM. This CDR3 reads CASRIYSQGDTEAFF. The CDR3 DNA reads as TGTGCCAGCAGGATCTATTCTCAGGGTGACACTGAAGCTTTCTTT.

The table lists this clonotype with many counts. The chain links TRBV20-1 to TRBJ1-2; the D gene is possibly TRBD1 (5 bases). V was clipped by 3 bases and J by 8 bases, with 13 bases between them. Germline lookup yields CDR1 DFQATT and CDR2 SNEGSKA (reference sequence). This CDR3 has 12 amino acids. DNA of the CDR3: TGCAGTGCTAGCATGGGGGATATGGGCTACACCTTC. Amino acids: CSASMGDMGYTF.

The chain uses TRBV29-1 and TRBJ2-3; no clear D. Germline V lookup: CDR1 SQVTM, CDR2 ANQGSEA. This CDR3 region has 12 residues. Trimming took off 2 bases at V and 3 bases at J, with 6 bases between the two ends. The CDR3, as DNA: TGCAGCGTTGAATATGTGACAGATACGCAGTATTTT. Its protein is CSVEYVTDTQYF.

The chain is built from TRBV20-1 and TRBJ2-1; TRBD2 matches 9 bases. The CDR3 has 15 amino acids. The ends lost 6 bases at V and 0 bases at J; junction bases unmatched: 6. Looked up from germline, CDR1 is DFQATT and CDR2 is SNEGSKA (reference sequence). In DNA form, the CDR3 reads TGCAGTGCAACCTCTAGCGGGGTCTCCTACAATGAGCAGTTCTTC. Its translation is CSATSSGVSYNEQFF.

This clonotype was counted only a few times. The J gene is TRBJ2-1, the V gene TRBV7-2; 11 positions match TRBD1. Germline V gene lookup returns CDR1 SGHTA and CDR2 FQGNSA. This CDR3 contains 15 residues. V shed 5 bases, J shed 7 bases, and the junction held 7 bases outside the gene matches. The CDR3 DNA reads TGTGCCAGCAGCCCCGGACAGGGGGCGTCAAATGAGCAGTTCTTC. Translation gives CASSPGQGASNEQFF.

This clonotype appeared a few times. The CDR3 is CASSLNPGTATDTQYF. The CDR3 DNA is TGTGCCAGCAGCTTAAACCCGGGGACAGCCACAGATACGCAGTATTTT. The rearrangement uses TRBV7-3 and TRBJ2-3; TRBD1 matches at 7 bases. J lost 2 bases, V lost 1 base, and 6 bases had no gene match. CDR1 SGHTA and CDR2 FQGTGA come from the germline V gene. This CDR3 has 16 residues. Variable domain in full (rest from reference TRBV7-3 and TRBJ2-3): GAGVSQTPSNKVTEKGKYVELRCDPISGHTALYWYRQSLGQGPEFLIYFQGTGAADDSGLPNDRFFAVRPEGSVSTLKIQRTERGDSAVYLCASSLNPGTATDTQYFGPGTRLTVL.